This T cell receptor (beta chain) stems from a study of blood T cell repertoires in COVID-19. Study context: The samples span acute and convalescent COVID-19 from the United States, Italy and Spain. Sample material is recorded as cDNA or gDNA derived from T cells, B-cell-depleted T cells, or PBMCs.

Under the authors' procedure: Estimates of nucleated cell counts were drawn from the amplification of reference gene primers. Profiling relied on immunoSEQ multiplex PCR, and the TCRdb table lists in-frame clones only, not all of them. For V, J and clone size, that table is used; D and trimming come from the DNA. The repertoire holds a few hundred thousand clones, with approximately 83% as singletons. The V gene end was trimmed by 7 bases and the J gene end by 2 bases; junction bases not matched to a gene: 5. The CDR3 sequence is 15 residues long. Germline lookup yields CDR1 SNHLY and CDR2 FYNNEI. Sample: peripheral blood. The rearrangement joins TRBV2 to TRBJ2-7; TRBD2 matches 13 bases. The TCR was taken from a woman between 50 and 59 years old with acute or convalescent COVID-19. The CDR3 here is CASIPTSGGTYEQYF. The CDR3 nucleotides are TGTGCCAGCATCCCGACTAGCGGGGGGACCTACGAGCAGTACTTC.